These 13 T cell receptor beta chains share one sample of origin, sequenced in a study of control samples from healthy donors and cancer patients (dated by TCRdb to about 2020). The library relied on the immunoSEQ multiplex PCR assay. TCRdb provides this immuneACCESS table in a form limited to in-frame rearrangements. Some clones are lacking; in checked studies, under half of them reflect an unresolved V gene, and why the rest are absent is not known. In this sample the table shows about 120,000 clones, 93% of which occur a single time. The top ten constitute about 2.8% of the sample. The sequenced material came from blood. The receptors were gathered from a man in his thirties or forties in good health.

The genes are TRBV7-9 and TRBJ1-1, with 10 bases identical to TRBD1. This CDR3 comprises 13 residues. V was clipped by 5 bases and J by 10 bases; unmatched bases: 7. The V gene's germline CDR1 is SEHNR and CDR2 FQNEAQ (reference sequence). The CDR3 loop reads CASSRDRGLGAFF. Here the CDR3 DNA reads TGTGCCAGCAGCCGTGACAGGGGGCTAGGAGCTTTCTTT.

The V and J genes are TRBV7-9 and TRBJ2-3; the D gene is possibly TRBD1 (5 bases). CDR1 and CDR2 from the germline V gene are SEHNR and FQNEAQ (reference sequence). V gave up 8 bases and J gave up 4 bases, with 16 bases separating them. This CDR3 contains 14 residues. CDR3 residues: CASGRDTTADTQYF. In nucleotides, the CDR3 is TGTGCCAGCGGCAGGGATACAACGGCAGATACGCAGTATTTT. The full variable domain, its missing parts supplied by reference TRBV7-9 and TRBJ2-3, is DTGVSQNPRHKITKRGQNVTFRCDPISEHNRLYWYRQTLGQGPEFLTYFQNEAQLEKSRLLSDRFSAERPKGSFSTLEIQRTEQGDSAMYLCASGRDTTADTQYFGPGTRLTVL.

The CDR3 loop is CASSLPLHRQGNEKLFF. In DNA form, the CDR3 reads TGTGCCAGCAGCTTACCACTTCATCGACAGGGGAATGAAAAACTGTTTTTT. This chain links TRBV7-9 with TRBJ1-4; 8 bases map to TRBD1. With V trimmed by 2 bases and J by 5 bases, 10 bases remained unmatched. The CDR3 covers 17 residues. The germline CDR1 and CDR2 sequences are SEHNR and FQNEAQ (reference sequence).

The chain uses TRBV7-9 and TRBJ2-5; D may be TRBD1 or TRBD2 (5 bases each). Trimming shortened V by 5 bases and J by 4 bases, and 14 bases separated the two germline ends. Germline V gives CDR1 SEHNR, CDR2 FQNEAQ (reference sequence). CDR3 length equals 14 residues. Written as DNA, the CDR3 is TGTGCCAGCAGCGCCCGAGCAGGGACAGAGACCCAGTACTTC. It codes for CASSARAGTETQYF. The full variable domain, in which reference TRBV7-9 and TRBJ2-5 provide the parts outside the CDR3, is DTGVSQNPRHKITKRGQNVTFRCDPISEHNRLYWYRQTLGQGPEFLTYFQNEAQLEKSRLLSDRFSAERPKGSFSTLEIQRTEQGDSAMYLCASSARAGTETQYFGPGTRLLVL.

The sample holds a few counts of this clone. CDR3: CASSLTSGGETQYF. The CDR3 DNA follows: TGTGCCAGCAGCTTGACTAGCGGGGGAGAGACCCAGTACTTC. The chain employs TRBV7-2 and TRBJ2-5, with TRBD2 matching 12 bases. V lost 3 bases, J lost 4 bases, and 0 bases stayed unmatched. Germline CDR1 SGHTA, CDR2 FQGNSA. This CDR3 spans 14 amino acids.

The chain joins TRBV2 to TRBJ2-5; TRBD2 matches at 14 bases. CDR3 length: 19 residues. Germline CDR1 reads SNHLY; CDR2 reads FYNNEI. The CDR3 bases are TGTGCTTACGACCAGGGCTCGACTAGCGGGGGGGCTGATCAAGAGACCCAGTACTTC. This encodes CAYDQGSTSGGADQETQYF.

The chain is built from TRBV5-4 and TRBJ2-7; TRBD1 matches 7 bases. Germline loops: CDR1 SGHNT, CDR2 YYREEE (reference sequence). V lost 4 bases to trimming and J lost 0 bases; unmatched junction nucleotides: 7. The CDR3 contains 15 residues. The CDR3 protein is CASSITGVHSYEQYV. The CDR3, as DNA: TGTGCCAGCAGCATAACAGGGGTCCACTCCTACGAGCAGTACGTC.

The V gene is TRBV28, the J gene TRBJ2-3; 7 bases match TRBD2. CDR1 and CDR2 from the germline V gene are MDHEN and SYDVKM. The CDR3 has 11 amino acids. Trimming at V came to 6 bases and at J to 10 bases, leaving 4 bases not matched to a gene. The CDR3 sequence: CASSERGSQYF. The CDR3 nucleotides are TGTGCCAGCAGCGAGCGGGGATCGCAGTATTTT. The full variable domain, with the rest looked up from reference TRBV28 and TRBJ2-3, is DVKVTQSSRYLVKRTGEKVFLECVQDMDHENMFWYRQDPGLGLRLIYFSYDVKMKEKGDIPEGYSVSREKKERFSLILESASTNQTSMYLCASSERGSQYFGPGTRLTVL.

In this sample, this clone turned up a few times. V is TRBV21-1 and J is TRBJ2-7; the table calls TRBD1, which could not be checked here. TRBV21-1 is termed a pseudogene. The CDR3 extends over 16 amino acids. CDR3 amino acids: CASSPLGDRDIYEQYV. The CDR3 region has the DNA TGTGCCAGCAGCCCTCTGGGGGACAGGGATATCTACGAGCAGTACGTC.

The chain links TRBV11-2 to TRBJ2-3; D gene uncertain. V dropped 3 bases and J dropped 1 base, with 11 bases sitting between them. Germline V gives CDR1 SGHAT, CDR2 FQNNGV. The CDR3 consists of 15 residues. The CDR3 spells CASSFGPRRTDTQYF. CDR3 nucleotide sequence: TGTGCCAGCAGCTTCGGCCCGCGCCGCACAGATACGCAGTATTTT.

Only one count was recorded for this clone. The chain links TRBV10-1 to TRBJ2-1, with TRBD2 identical over 7 bases. The CDR3 sequence is 18 residues long. The trim removed 3 bases at V and 4 bases at J, leaving 15 bases unmatched. Per germline, CDR1 WNHNN and CDR2 SYGVQD (reference sequence). The CDR3 nucleotides are TGCGCCAGCAGTGAATCTCGCCCGGGTAGCGGGTCTTACAATGAGCAGTTCTTC. This encodes CASSESRPGSGSYNEQFF.

This chain joins TRBV28 and TRBJ2-2; 10 bases line up with TRBD2. Germline V gene data show CDR1 as MDHEN and CDR2 as SYDVKM. V gave up 7 bases and J gave up 2 bases; unmatched junction bases: 7. CDR3 length: 16 residues. CDR3 sequence (DNA): TGTGCCAGCACGGATAGCGGGGGGACAAACACCGGGGAGCTGTTTTTT. It is translated as CASTDSGGTNTGELFF.

The chain combines TRBV11-2 with TRBJ2-7; 10 positions agree with TRBD1. The CDR3 spans 16 residues. J was trimmed by 2 bases and V by 0 bases; bases with no gene match: 4. Germline V lookup: CDR1 SGHAT, CDR2 FQNNGV. Here the CDR3 DNA reads TGTGCCAGCAGCTTAGACCCCGGGACAGGGGCCTACGAGCAGTACTTC. Its translation: CASSLDPGTGAYEQYF.